The T cell receptor (beta chain) described here comes from a study of T cell responses to AZD1222 COVID-19 vaccine. The germline CDR1 and CDR2 sequences are SEHNR and FQNEAQ (reference sequence). The V gene end was trimmed by 5 bases and the J gene end by 4 bases; junction bases not matched to a gene: 7. The CDR3 sequence is 15 residues long. This table comes from immunoSEQ multiplex PCR, and its TCRdb copy is limited to in-frame clones, with some not included. The sample has 100,000 to 110,000 clones; about 90% are singletons. Broader study findings: CD4 TCRs linked to vaccination spanned spike, dominating at 160-218 and 743-854. White British ancestry dominated among donors, who included more females, and clonal diversity was possibly underestimated. Repertoires were obtained only post-peak T cell response.

A note on this clone: The antigen remains undetermined.

Sequences were derived from peripheral blood, sampled on day 0 of AZD1222 vaccination. The receptor was isolated from an adult in good health. This rearrangement joins TRBV7-9 to TRBJ2-2; 7 bases align to TRBD1. In DNA, the CDR3 is TGTGCCAGCAGCCATAGACAGGGAGTCACCGGGGAGCTGTTTTTT. It is translated as CASSHRQGVTGELFF.